Listed below are T cell receptor beta chains from one sample, sequenced in a study of T cell repertoires in cytomegalovirus infection. One entry per CDR3 protein, called by TCRdb with MiXCR from the reads. The sample has some 300,000 distinct CDR3 sequences; roughly 17% are singletons. Source material: PBMCs. These receptors originate from a human donor in good health (CMV status not recorded). Some clones in this sample may be carry-over from other donors' samples. The CDR3 runs from the conserved cysteine through the conserved F or W. The D gene is left open where the match is weak. Size is stated for part of the rows, as once, few or many counts, or as a class when the clone is expanded.

V	D	J	length	size	CDR3	DNA
TRBV4-2	TRBD1	TRBJ1-4	15	few	CASSQTGQGGEKLFF	TGTGCCAGCAGCCAGACAGGACAGGGTGGTGAAAAACTGTTTTTT
TRBV29-1	.	TRBJ1-2	15	few	CSVVVTNLGSGGYTF	TGCAGCGTTGTAGTTACGAATCTCGGGTCGGGTGGCTACACCTTC
TRBV2	.	TRBJ2-1	13	.	CASSERGRGEQFF	TGTGCCAGCAGTGAAAGGGGTCGCGGGGAGCAGTTCTTC
TRBV6-2/TRBV6-3	.	TRBJ2-3	13	many	CASSQQGPDTQYF	TGTGCCAGCAGTCAACAAGGCCCCGATACGCAGTATTTT
TRBV28	TRBD1	TRBJ2-7	12	.	CATRDRPYEQYF	TGTGCCACCCGGGACAGACCCTACGAGCAGTACTTC
TRBV7-9	.	TRBJ1-1	14	.	CASSLTAGYTEAFF	TGTGCCAGCAGCTTGACCGCAGGGTACACTGAAGCTTTCTTT
TRBV5-4	.	TRBJ2-6	16	.	CASRIFGLTGANVLTF	TGTGCCAGCAGAATCTTCGGGTTGACTGGGGCCAACGTCCTGACTTTC
TRBV19	TRBD1	TRBJ1-1	13	.	CASSGTVRAEAFF	TGTGCCAGTAGTGGGACAGTTAGGGCTGAAGCTTTCTTT
TRBV20-1	.	TRBJ2-7	11	.	CSAKQGNEQYF	TGCAGTGCTAAACAGGGTAACGAGCAGTACTTC
TRBV28	.	TRBJ1-5	12	many	CASSYQNQPQHF	TGTGCCAGCAGTTACCAAAATCAGCCCCAGCATTTT
TRBV6-1	.	TRBJ1-1	13	.	CASSEAVNTEAFF	TGTGCCAGCAGTGAAGCCGTGAACACTGAAGCTTTCTTT
TRBV27	TRBD1	TRBJ1-1	15	many	CASSSQQGGITEAFF	TGTGCCAGCAGTTCCCAACAGGGGGGAATCACTGAAGCTTTCTTT
TRBV19	.	TRBJ1-5	15	few	CASSLQGGSNQPQHF	TGTGCCAGTAGCCTACAGGGTGGTAGCAATCAGCCCCAGCATTTT
TRBV12-3/TRBV12-4	.	TRBJ1-3	17	.	CASSPTRTASSGNTIYF	TGTGCCAGCAGCCCTACTCGGACCGCTAGCTCTGGAAACACCATATATTTT
TRBV4-1	.	TRBJ1-5	15	few	CASSQDGAKRQPQHF	TGCGCCAGCAGCCAAGATGGGGCCAAACGTCAGCCCCAGCATTTT
TRBV5-1	.	TRBJ2-5	14	few	CASSSGRLGETQYF	TGCGCCAGCAGCTCGGGACGGTTAGGGGAGACCCAGTACTTC
TRBV19	.	TRBJ2-1	13	.	CASSIGNGNEQFF	TGTGCCAGTAGTATCGGAAACGGCAATGAGCAGTTCTTC
TRBV7-2	.	TRBJ2-1	12	many	CASRADFDEQFF	TGTGCCAGCAGGGCGGATTTTGATGAGCAGTTCTTC
TRBV7-8	.	TRBJ1-5	16	many	CASSLAGGVRNQPQHF	TGTGCCAGCAGCTTAGCCGGGGGCGTAAGAAATCAGCCCCAGCATTTT
TRBV5-6	.	TRBJ1-3	14	.	CASSLGPSANTIYF	TGTGCCAGCAGCTTGGGACCATCGGCGAACACCATATATTTT
TRBV12-3/TRBV12-4	TRBD1	TRBJ1-2	15	.	CASRTRTGGGYGYTF	TGTGCCAGCAGGACCCGGACAGGGGGGGGCTATGGCTACACCTTC
TRBV10-3	.	TRBJ1-3	14	few	CAISDRASGNTIYF	TGTGCCATCAGTGACAGGGCATCTGGAAACACCATATATTTT
TRBV3-1	TRBD1	TRBJ1-3	17	few	CASSQGLQGALGNTIYF	TGTGCCAGCAGCCAAGGGTTACAGGGGGCTCTTGGAAACACCATATATTTT
TRBV29-1	.	TRBJ1-1	10	.	CSVVSSEAFF	TGCAGCGTTGTTTCCAGTGAAGCTTTCTTT
TRBV9	TRBD1	TRBJ1-2	19	.	CASSVTSRDIQGGNYGYTF	TGTGCCAGCAGCGTAACCTCCCGGGACATCCAGGGGGGAAACTATGGCTACACCTTC
TRBV6-1	TRBD1	TRBJ2-7	12	few	CASSRDSSEQYF	TGTGCCAGCAGCAGGGACAGCTCCGAGCAGTACTTC
TRBV6-2/TRBV6-3	.	TRBJ1-4	15	few	CASTPEGFTGGKLFF	TGTGCCAGCACCCCGGAGGGATTCACCGGAGGAAAACTGTTTTTT
TRBV20-1	.	TRBJ1-6	17	few	CSARDVQAPQYNSPLHF	TGCAGTGCTAGAGACGTCCAGGCACCTCAATATAATTCACCCCTCCACTTT
TRBV5-6	TRBD1	TRBJ2-5	14	.	CANQKGGRKETQYF	TGTGCCAACCAGAAAGGGGGCCGAAAGGAGACCCAGTACTTC
TRBV10-3	TRBD1	TRBJ2-7	18	.	CAISPGQGVGDRGYEQYF	TGTGCCATCAGTCCGGGACAGGGTGTCGGGGACCGGGGGTACGAGCAGTACTTC
TRBV3-1	.	TRBJ1-3	14	.	CASSQTYSGNTIYF	TGTGCCAGCAGCCAGACTTACTCTGGAAACACCATATATTTT
TRBV5-1	TRBD1	TRBJ1-1	14	few	CASSNGQGDTEAFF	TGCGCCAGCAGCAACGGACAGGGCGACACTGAAGCTTTCTTT
TRBV5-6	.	TRBJ1-5	14	many	CASSLEGFNQPQHF	TGTGCCAGCAGCTTGGAGGGGTTCAATCAGCCCCAGCATTTT
TRBV28	.	TRBJ1-4	14	.	CASSITGIWEKLFF	TGTGCCAGCAGTATCACCGGGATCTGGGAAAAACTGTTTTTT
TRBV20-1	.	TRBJ2-6	17	few	CSARDPGGDSGANVLTF	TGCAGTGCTAGAGATCCGGGCGGAGACTCTGGGGCCAACGTCCTGACTTTC
TRBV4-2	TRBD1	TRBJ2-3	16	many	CASSPTGGSLEDTQYF	TGTGCCAGCAGCCCGACAGGGGGCTCCCTTGAGGATACGCAGTATTTT
TRBV7-2	TRBD1	TRBJ1-5	17	few	CASSLDGTGLGNQPQHF	TGTGCCAGCAGCTTAGACGGGACAGGTCTCGGCAATCAGCCCCAGCATTTT
TRBV14	TRBD2	TRBJ2-1	13	few	CASSPGLEAEQFF	TGTGCCAGCAGTCCGGGACTAGAGGCCGAGCAGTTCTTC
TRBV6-1	TRBD1	TRBJ1-6	18	many	CASSDRTSRQGGNSPLHF	TGTGCCAGCAGTGATCGAACTAGCCGACAGGGGGGCAATTCACCCCTCCACTTT
TRBV3-1	.	TRBJ2-7	14	.	CASSFSGILHEQYF	TGTGCCAGCAGCTTCTCGGGGATTCTCCACGAGCAGTACTTC
TRBV7-2	.	TRBJ2-1	15	many	CASSLALPREDEQFF	TGTGCCAGCAGCTTAGCGCTCCCTAGGGAGGATGAGCAGTTCTTC
TRBV10-3	TRBD1	TRBJ1-2	12	many	CAISGDRLGYTF	TGTGCCATCAGTGGGGACAGGCTCGGCTACACCTTC
TRBV7-3	.	TRBJ1-1	14	many	CASSLEGKGTEAFF	TGTGCCAGCAGCTTGGAGGGGAAGGGCACTGAAGCTTTCTTT
TRBV12-3/TRBV12-4	TRBD1	TRBJ2-2	16	.	CASSLAPGTVTGELFF	TGTGCCAGCAGTTTAGCGCCAGGGACAGTCACCGGGGAGCTGTTTTTT